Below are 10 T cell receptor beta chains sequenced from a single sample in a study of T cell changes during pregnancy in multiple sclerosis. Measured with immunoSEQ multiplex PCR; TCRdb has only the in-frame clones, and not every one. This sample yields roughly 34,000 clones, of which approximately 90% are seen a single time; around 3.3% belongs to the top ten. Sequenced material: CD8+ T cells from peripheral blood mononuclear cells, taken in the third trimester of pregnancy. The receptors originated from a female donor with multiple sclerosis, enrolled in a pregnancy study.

CDR3 residues: CASRGGANTEAFF. The DNA of the CDR3 is TGTGCCAGCAGGGGGGGAGCGAACACTGAAGCTTTCTTT. The chain links TRBV6-5 to TRBJ1-1, with a weak D call TRBD1 (5 bases). V was cut by 6 bases and J by 1 base, with 9 bases left in between. CDR1 MNHEY and CDR2 SVGAGI come from the germline V gene. The CDR3 is 13 amino acids.

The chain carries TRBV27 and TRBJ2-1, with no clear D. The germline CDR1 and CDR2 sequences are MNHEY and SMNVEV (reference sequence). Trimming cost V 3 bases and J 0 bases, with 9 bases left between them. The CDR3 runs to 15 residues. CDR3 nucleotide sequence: TGTGCCAGCAGTTTCCTCCCCCGCTCCTACAATGAGCAGTTCTTC. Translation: CASSFLPRSYNEQFF.

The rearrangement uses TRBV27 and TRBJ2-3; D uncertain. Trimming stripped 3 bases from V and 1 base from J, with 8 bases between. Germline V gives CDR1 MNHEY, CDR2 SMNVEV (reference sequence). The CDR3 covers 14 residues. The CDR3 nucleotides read TGTGCCAGCAGTTTTGGCTTTGGCACAGATACGCAGTATTTT. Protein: CASSFGFGTDTQYF.

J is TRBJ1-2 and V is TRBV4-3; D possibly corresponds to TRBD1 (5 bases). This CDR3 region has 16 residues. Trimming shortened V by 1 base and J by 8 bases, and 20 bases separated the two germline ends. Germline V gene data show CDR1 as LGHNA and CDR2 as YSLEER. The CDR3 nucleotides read TGCGCCAGCAGCCAAGCTTTTACAGGCGGTGAGAGGGGCTACACCTTC. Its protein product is CASSQAFTGGERGYTF.

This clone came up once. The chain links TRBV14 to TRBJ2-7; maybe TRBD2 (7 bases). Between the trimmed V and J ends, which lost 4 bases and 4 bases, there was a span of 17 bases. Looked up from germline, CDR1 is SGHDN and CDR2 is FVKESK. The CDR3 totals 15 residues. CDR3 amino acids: CASSPGRGGAYEQYF. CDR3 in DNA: TGTGCCAGCAGCCCCGGGAGAGGGGGGGCGTACGAGCAGTACTTC.

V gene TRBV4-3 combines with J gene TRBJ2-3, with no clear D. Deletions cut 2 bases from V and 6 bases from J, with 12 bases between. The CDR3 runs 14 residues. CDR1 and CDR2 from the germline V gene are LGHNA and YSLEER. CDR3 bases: TGCGCCAGCAGCCAATTTCGAGCCGCGGATACGCAGTATTTT. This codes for CASSQFRAADTQYF.

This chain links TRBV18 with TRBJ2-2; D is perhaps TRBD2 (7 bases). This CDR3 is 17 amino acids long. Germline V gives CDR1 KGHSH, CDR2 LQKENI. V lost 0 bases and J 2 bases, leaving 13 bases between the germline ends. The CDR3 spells CASSPPVGGHNTGELFF. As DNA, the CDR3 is TGTGCCAGCTCACCACCGGTGGGGGGGCACAACACCGGGGAGCTGTTTTTT.

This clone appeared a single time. In DNA, the CDR3 is TGTGCCAGCAGCTCTCTACAGGGGGGAAAATCCAATGAGCAGTTCTTC. This codes for CASSSLQGGKSNEQFF. The genes are TRBV5-5 and TRBJ2-1; 8 bases fit TRBD1. The CDR3 has 16 residues. Germline assignment: CDR1 SGHKS and CDR2 YYEKEE (reference sequence). V dropped 3 bases and J dropped 6; count of bases not matched to a gene: 11.

CDR3 region: CASSQGPSTSGTYEQYF. The DNA for the CDR3 is TGCGCCAGCAGCCAAGGGCCCTCGACTAGCGGGACCTACGAGCAGTACTTC. V and J are TRBV4-3 and TRBJ2-7; TRBD2 matches at 11 bases. Germline CDR1 is LGHNA and CDR2 is YSLEER. Germline trimming cut 1 base from V and 2 bases from J; bases unmatched to any gene: 7. The CDR3 contains 17 residues.

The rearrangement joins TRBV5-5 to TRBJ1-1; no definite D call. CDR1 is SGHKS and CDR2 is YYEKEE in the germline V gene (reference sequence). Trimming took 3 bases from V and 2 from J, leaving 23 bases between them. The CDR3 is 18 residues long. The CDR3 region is CASSSGLPRILINTEAFF. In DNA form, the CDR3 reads TGTGCCAGCAGCTCAGGACTCCCGAGGATACTAATTAACACTGAAGCTTTCTTT.